This entry lists 25 T cell receptor beta chains sequenced from one sample in a study of T-cell reconstitution after alpha-beta-depleted transplantation in children. Unique molecular identifiers tagged the TCRbeta library. From the PCR reads, TCRdb called clonotypes with MiXCR, one entry per CDR3 protein. Altogether about 110,000 distinct CDR3 sequences are present, approximately 6.4% being singletons, with the ten largest covering 20% to 25%. Sequencing used PBMCs, mostly from graft donor cells, obtained 360 days after TCRalphabeta/CD19-depleted stem cell transplant. The receptor source for this set is a male patient aged 2-15 years who had a stem cell transplant for acute lymphoblastic leukemia, so the T cells may come from the graft donor.

Ten or more counts support this clonotype. The J gene is TRBJ2-2, the V gene TRBV9; maybe TRBD1 (5 bases). The germline V and J ends were trimmed by 0 bases and 4 bases, with 22 bases remaining between them. Germline lookup yields CDR1 SGDLS and CDR2 YYNGEE. This CDR3 comprises 19 residues. CDR3 loop: CASSVVAWLGDMSTGELFF. CDR3 DNA: TGTGCCAGCAGCGTAGTGGCGTGGTTAGGGGATATGAGCACCGGGGAGCTGTTTTTT.

V and J are TRBV4-3 and TRBJ2-3; a weak D match, TRBD2 (6 bases). The ends were cut back, 4 bases at V and 6 bases at J, with 11 bases in the middle. Germline lookup yields CDR1 LGHNA and CDR2 YSLEER. CDR3 length: 13 residues. CDR3 sequence reads: CASSPPGRDTQYF. The CDR3, as DNA: TGCGCCAGCAGCCCCCCGGGGAGGGATACGCAGTATTTT.

CDR3 in amino acids: CASSSGENEQFF. The CDR3 nucleotides are TGTGCCAGCAGTTCAGGGGAGAATGAGCAGTTCTTC. The rearrangement joins TRBV6-5 to TRBJ2-1, with a weak D call TRBD1 (6 bases). V was clipped by 4 bases and J by 7 bases, with 8 bases between them. CDR3 length: 12 residues. Germline V gene sequence: CDR1 MNHEY, CDR2 SVGAGI.

At least ten counts were recorded for this clonotype. The chain carries TRBV29-1 and TRBJ2-7; weak D call: TRBD2 (6 bases). CDR3 length equals 14 residues. CDR1 is SQVTM and CDR2 is ANQGSEA in the germline V gene. Trimming pared 6 bases from V and 4 bases from J, leaving 19 bases between. The CDR3 loop reads CSVGSGLSQYEQYF. In DNA form, the CDR3 reads TGCAGCGTCGGTTCCGGACTATCTCAGTACGAGCAGTACTTC.

This clonotype was recorded many times. The chain has TRBV9 and TRBJ2-3; 9 bases fit TRBD2. V dropped 4 bases and J dropped 6; count of bases not matched to a gene: 12. The CDR3 totals 16 residues. Germline assignment: CDR1 SGDLS and CDR2 YYNGEE. This chain's CDR3 is CASSSAELRGGDTQYF. CDR3 DNA: TGTGCCAGCAGCTCCGCCGAGTTGCGGGGGGGCGATACGCAGTATTTT. Combining the CDR3 with reference TRBV9 and TRBJ2-3 gives the whole variable domain DSGVTQTPKHLITATGQRVTLRCSPRSGDLSVYWYQQSLDQGLQFLIQYYNGEERAKGNILERFSAQQFPDLHSELNLSSLELGDSALYFCASSSAELRGGDTQYFGPGTRLTVL.

This clonotype was recorded many times. This chain joins TRBV28 and TRBJ1-1; D is undetermined. The V end was cut by 6 bases, the J end by 4 bases, with 9 bases between. Germline V gives CDR1 MDHEN, CDR2 SYDVKM. The CDR3 runs to 12 residues. The CDR3 DNA is TGTGCCAGCAGCCGTACTAGCACTGAAGCTTTCTTT. Its translation: CASSRTSTEAFF.

This sequence joins TRBV5-6 and TRBJ2-7, with D hard to call. V was cut by 6 bases and J by 4 bases, with 17 bases left in between. The germline CDR1 and CDR2 sequences are SGHDT and YYEEEE. This CDR3 is 14 amino acids long. The CDR3 DNA sequence: TGTGCCAGCAACTGGAGAGGTGGCCAGTACGAGCAGTACTTC. Translated: CASNWRGGQYEQYF.

This clonotype was seen ten or more times. The genes are TRBV4-3 and TRBJ2-5, with a possible D match to TRBD2 (5 bases). Per germline, CDR1 LGHNA and CDR2 YSLEER. The V end was cut by 0 bases, the J end by 5 bases, with 13 bases between. The length of the CDR3 is 15 residues. This chain's CDR3 is CASSQDLAPLETQYF. The CDR3 DNA is TGCGCCAGCAGCCAAGATCTAGCCCCTCTGGAGACCCAGTACTTC.

This clonotype appeared many times. The gene calls are TRBV11-2 and TRBJ2-3; D is ambiguous. This CDR3 is built from 13 residues. CDR1 and CDR2 from the germline V gene are SGHAT and FQNNGV. The V end lost 5 bases, the J end lost 3 bases, and 9 bases lay between the germline ends. The CDR3 sequence: CASSTGLTDTQYF. The CDR3 DNA is TGTGCCAGCAGCACCGGGCTAACAGATACGCAGTATTTT.

This clonotype was picked up a small number of times. One junction end disagrees with the germline gene, perhaps due to a read error. This chain connects TRBV5-1 to TRBJ2-7; the D gene is possibly TRBD2 (7 bases). Looked up from germline, CDR1 is SGHRS and CDR2 is YFSETQ. The CDR3 totals 15 residues. CDR3 region: CASSLGWGGSHEQYF. In DNA form, the CDR3 reads TGCGCCAGCAGCTTGGGTTGGGGGGGCTCCCACGAGCAGTACTTC.

Note on this clonotype: This could be a read error, since a much larger clone is one nucleotide away. The chain uses TRBV9 and TRBJ2-7, with D unclear. Germline CDR1 SGDLS, CDR2 YYNGEE. V lost 6 bases and J 0 bases, leaving 25 bases between the germline ends. The CDR3 has 18 residues. In DNA, the CDR3 is TGTGCCAGCACGCAGTATCGGATGCCCATTCCTGTCTCCTACGAGCAGTACTTC. It is translated as CASTQYRMPIPVSYEQYF.

The chain joins TRBV11-1 to TRBJ2-3, with TRBD2 matching 8 bases. V lost 8 bases and J lost 1; bases outside the gene matches: 5. The germline V gene has CDR1 SGHAT and CDR2 FQDESV (reference sequence). This CDR3 spans 14 amino acids. As DNA, the CDR3 is TGTGCCAGCCACGGGGGGGACGGCACAGATACGCAGTATTTT. It specifies CASHGGDGTDTQYF.

Comments on this clonotype: A much larger clone differs from this one at a single base, so this may be a read error. The V gene is TRBV5-6, the J gene TRBJ2-3, with D perhaps TRBD1 (6 bases). Trimming left V 0 bases short and J 2 bases short, with 16 bases between. The CDR3 is 17 residues long. Germline V gene data show CDR1 as SGHDT and CDR2 as YYEEEE. CDR3 amino acids: CASSLAGQLSNTDTQYF. The CDR3 DNA sequence: TGTGCCAGCAGCTTGGCAGGACAGCTTTCTAACACAGATACGCAGTATTTT. Variable domain in full (rest from reference TRBV5-6 and TRBJ2-3): DAGVTQSPTHLIKTRGQQVTLRCSPKSGHDTVSWYQQALGQGPQFIFQYYEEEERQRGNFPDRFSGHQFPNYSSELNVNALLLGDSALYLCASSLAGQLSNTDTQYFGPGTRLTVL.

The sample holds many counts of this clonotype. The gene calls are TRBV12-3 or TRBV12-4 and TRBJ2-7, with 7 bases lining up with TRBD2. The V gene end was trimmed by 3 bases and the J gene end by 5 bases; junction bases not matched to a gene: 1. There are 12 residues in the CDR3. The CDR3, as DNA: TGTGCCAGCAGTTTGGGAGGGGACGAGCAGTACTTC. Amino acid sequence: CASSLGGDEQYF.

The rearrangement joins TRBV4-2 to TRBJ2-1, with TRBD2 identical over 10 bases. V lost 2 bases and J lost 4; bases outside the gene matches: 11. Germline loops: CDR1 LGHNA, CDR2 YNFKEQ. The CDR3 loop spans 18 amino acids. CDR3 coding DNA: TGTGCCAGCAGCCAAAGAGGTAGCGGGGGGAGGATATACAATGAGCAGTTCTTC. Translation: CASSQRGSGGRIYNEQFF.

This clonotype has ten or more counts. The chain carries TRBV6-1 and TRBJ2-7; 11 positions match TRBD1. The J segment lost 5 bases and the V segment lost 6 bases, leaving 9 bases of the junction unmatched. CDR3 length: 15 amino acids. Germline CDR1 reads MNHNS; CDR2 reads SASEGT. The CDR3, as DNA: TGTGCCAGCAGCCGAGGACAGGGGGCGAGGAACGAGCAGTACTTC. Translated: CASSRGQGARNEQYF.

This clonotype was observed at least ten times. The gene calls are TRBV13 and TRBJ2-5; D possibly corresponds to TRBD2 (5 bases). The CDR3 runs 15 residues. CDR1 is PRHDT and CDR2 is FYEKMQ in the germline V gene (reference sequence). Trimming took off 0 bases at V and 2 bases at J, with 10 bases between the two ends. This chain's CDR3 is CASSLGPRGQETQYF. The CDR3 nucleotides read TGTGCCAGCAGCTTAGGCCCCCGGGGTCAAGAGACCCAGTACTTC. Together with reference TRBV13 and TRBJ2-5, the CDR3 gives the full variable domain: AAGVIQSPRHLIKEKRETATLKCYPIPRHDTVYWYQQGPGQDPQFLISFYEKMQSDKGSIPDRFSAQQFSDYHSELNMSSLELGDSALYFCASSLGPRGQETQYFGPGTRLLVL.

This clonotype was found a few times. The chain links TRBV7-9 to TRBJ2-7; no reliable D call. The CDR3 length is 12 residues. Germline V gene sequence: CDR1 SEHNR, CDR2 FQNEAQ (reference sequence). V lost 6 bases to trimming and J lost 2 bases, with 8 bases between them. This chain's CDR3 is CASRFDTYEQYF. The CDR3 nucleotides read TGTGCCAGCAGATTCGACACCTACGAGCAGTACTTC.

This clonotype was recorded at least ten times. The chain uses TRBV12-3 or TRBV12-4 and TRBJ1-1; D gene uncertain. The CDR3 is made up of 11 amino acids. With 7 bases removed from V and 9 bases from J, the gap between germline ends came to 12 bases. The CDR3 loop is CASTYTGKAFF. The CDR3 DNA follows: TGTGCCAGCACTTACACGGGGAAAGCTTTCTTT.

This chain uses TRBV27 with TRBJ2-1, with a possible D match to TRBD2 (5 bases). This CDR3 comprises 14 residues. From germline, CDR1 is MNHEY and CDR2 SMNVEV (reference sequence). V was clipped by 2 bases and J by 7 bases, with 12 bases between them. The CDR3 sequence is CASSLPGLLNEQFF. The DNA for the CDR3 is TGTGCCAGCAGTTTACCCGGACTGTTGAATGAGCAGTTCTTC.

This clonotype has ten or more counts. V gene TRBV9 combines with J gene TRBJ2-7, with a possible D match to TRBD2 (6 bases). V was trimmed by 0 bases and J by 2 bases, leaving 9 bases between them. Looked up from germline, CDR1 is SGDLS and CDR2 is YYNGEE. There are 14 residues in the CDR3. CDR3 loop: CASSVEEGTYEQYF. CDR3 coding DNA: TGTGCCAGCAGCGTAGAGGAGGGCACCTACGAGCAGTACTTC.

There are many counts of this clonotype. The chain combines TRBV29-1 with TRBJ2-7; TRBD2 matches at 7 bases. The CDR3 is 14 amino acids. With 7 bases clipped from V and 0 bases from J, the junction kept 9 bases outside the gene matches. Germline V gives CDR1 SQVTM, CDR2 ANQGSEA. CDR3 coding DNA: TGCAGCGCCTTGGGGGGGTATAGCTCCTACGAGCAGTACTTC. Translated: CSALGGYSSYEQYF.

In its sample, this clonotype was seen many times. The V gene is TRBV20-1, the J gene TRBJ2-5; D call uncertain. CDR1 and CDR2 (germline): DFQATT, SNEGSKA (reference sequence). This CDR3 is built from 12 residues. V lost 3 bases and J lost 5, with 10 bases in between. CDR3 sequence: CSARPDRETQYF. The DNA for the CDR3 is TGCAGTGCTAGGCCAGATAGGGAGACCCAGTACTTC.

The chain links TRBV11-2 to TRBJ1-1, with 10 positions matching TRBD1. This CDR3 has 17 amino acids. Germline V CDR1 and CDR2: SGHAT, FQNNGV. V was pared by 3 bases and J by 3 bases, with 10 bases of the junction left unmatched. This CDR3 reads CASSLNLGQGEHTEAFF. The CDR3 DNA sequence: TGTGCCAGCAGCTTGAACCTTGGACAGGGGGAGCACACTGAAGCTTTCTTT.

Many counts were recorded for this clonotype. This chain connects TRBV29-1 to TRBJ2-3, with 11 bases that match TRBD1. Germline-derived CDR1 and CDR2 are SQVTM and ANQGSEA. The CDR3 has 15 residues. The V gene end was trimmed by 6 bases and the J gene end by 6 bases; junction bases not matched to a gene: 11. For the CDR3, the DNA is TGCAGCGTCCCCCCGGGACAGGGGGAGAAGGATACGCAGTATTTT. Its translation: CSVPPGQGEKDTQYF.